Listed below are T cell receptor beta chains from one sample, sequenced in a study of T cells expressing NK-cell markers. TCRdb reworked the 5' RACE reads into one entry per CDR3 protein, no DNA. This sample lists about 550,000 distinct CDR3 sequences; its ten largest clones have 3% to 4.5%. The sequencing input was blood T cells: a sorted CD56 or NKG2C T cell subset, CD4+ or CD8+ T cells, or bulk PBMC T cells (not recorded which). The origin of the receptors is a man aged 18 to 35 in good health. CDR3s include the opening cysteine and the closing phenylalanine or tryptophan. Each record gives: J gene, V gene, CDR3 protein.

>TRBJ2-3|TRBV5-4
CASSLADGTLIDTQYF
>TRBJ1-5|TRBV24-1
CATSTGGPNQPQHF
>TRBJ1-5|TRBV10-3
CATDTWGGNQPQHF
>TRBJ2-2|TRBV12-3/TRBV12-4
CASSRRQGKNTGELFF
>TRBJ2-7|TRBV10-3
CAISQGGDTYEQYF
>TRBJ2-4|TRBV6-2/TRBV6-3
CASTHAGVGVDIQYF
>TRBJ2-3|TRBV12-3/TRBV12-4
CASSLLLGSTDTQYF
>TRBJ2-1|TRBV7-2
CASSPIMGEQFF
>TRBJ2-1|TRBV7-2
CASSPRLAGGPVYEQFF
>TRBJ2-2|TRBV11-2
CASGGQGNTGELFF